The sequence of this T cell receptor (beta chain) was determined in a study of T cells in Graves' hyperthyroidism and ophthalmopathy. Amplification yielded TCR beta CDR3 regions, with RNA transcripts as the source. An initial round of RT-PCR targeting the TCR CDR3 relied on the HTBI primer set. TCRdb fed the multiplex PCR reads into MiXCR, producing one record per CDR3 protein. The sample gives about 380,000 distinct CDR3 sequences, around 20% of which show up once; 40% is in the top ten. Concerning this clonotype itself: This may stem from a read error, because a much larger clone lies one nucleotide away.

Germline V gene sequence: CDR1 KGHSH, CDR2 LQKENI. The CDR3 runs to 15 residues. V lost 0 bases and J 5 bases, leaving 13 bases between the germline ends. The TCR comes from a man younger than 35 with Graves' ophthalmopathy. The sample consisted of blood. V and J are TRBV18 and TRBJ2-5, with D possibly matching TRBD1 (6 bases). CDR3 bases: TGTGCCAGCTCACCACCGGGACACAGCCATGAGACCCAGTACTTC. Amino acid sequence: CASSPPGHSHETQYF. Filled out from reference TRBV18 and TRBJ2-5, the complete variable domain reads NAGVMQNPRHLVRRRGQEARLRCSPMKGHSHVYWYRQLPEEGLKFMVYLQKENIIDESGMPKERFSAEFPKEGPSILRIQQVVRGDSAAYFCASSPPGHSHETQYFGPGTRLLVL.